One and the same sample provided the 2 T cell receptor beta chains below, sequenced in a study of blood T cell repertoires in COVID-19 (dated by TCRdb to the early 2020s). The library was prepared using the immunoSEQ multiplex PCR assay. TCRdb took this table from immuneACCESS and kept in-frame rearrangements with V and J called. Such tables lack part of the clones; where checked against another copy, unresolved V genes explain under half of the gap, and the rest is unexplained. The sample table records about 430,000 clones; 85% to 90% of these occur just once. The ten largest account for roughly 0.76% of the sample. The sequencing sample was made of peripheral blood. The receptors here all came from a young man with COVID-19, enrolled during active disease.

This rearrangement joins TRBV5-1 to TRBJ2-1; no firm D call. V lost 0 bases and J lost 4, with 23 bases in between. The CDR3 length is 19 residues. Germline V lookup: CDR1 SGHRS, CDR2 YFSETQ. The CDR3 DNA follows: TGCGCCAGCAGCTTGGCGGCGCAGAGCCTATTGAGGAAGTACAATGAGCAGTTCTTC. This gives the protein CASSLAAQSLLRKYNEQFF.

The gene calls are TRBV7-6 and TRBJ1-1; 7 nucleotides match TRBD1. The CDR3 loop spans 15 amino acids. V lost 3 bases to trimming and J lost 1 base; unmatched junction nucleotides: 5. Germline values: CDR1 SGHVS, CDR2 FNYEAQ. CDR3 region: CASSFRQGENTEAFF. The CDR3 DNA is TGTGCCAGCAGCTTTAGACAGGGTGAGAACACTGAAGCTTTCTTT.